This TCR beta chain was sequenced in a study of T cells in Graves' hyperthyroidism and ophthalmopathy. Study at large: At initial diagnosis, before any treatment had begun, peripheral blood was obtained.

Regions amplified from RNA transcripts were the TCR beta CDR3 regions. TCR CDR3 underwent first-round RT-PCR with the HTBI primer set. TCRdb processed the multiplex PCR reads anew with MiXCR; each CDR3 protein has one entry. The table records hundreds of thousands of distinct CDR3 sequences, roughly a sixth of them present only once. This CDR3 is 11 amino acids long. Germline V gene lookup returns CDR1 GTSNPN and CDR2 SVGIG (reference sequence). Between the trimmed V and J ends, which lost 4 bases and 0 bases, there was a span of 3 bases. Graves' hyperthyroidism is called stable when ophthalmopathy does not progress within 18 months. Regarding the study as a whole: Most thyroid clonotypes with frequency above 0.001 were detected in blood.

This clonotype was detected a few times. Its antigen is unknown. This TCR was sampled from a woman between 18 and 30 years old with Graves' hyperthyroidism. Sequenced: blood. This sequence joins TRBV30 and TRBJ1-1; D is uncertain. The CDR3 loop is CAWTLNTEAFF. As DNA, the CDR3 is TGTGCCTGGACCCTGAACACTGAAGCTTTCTTT.